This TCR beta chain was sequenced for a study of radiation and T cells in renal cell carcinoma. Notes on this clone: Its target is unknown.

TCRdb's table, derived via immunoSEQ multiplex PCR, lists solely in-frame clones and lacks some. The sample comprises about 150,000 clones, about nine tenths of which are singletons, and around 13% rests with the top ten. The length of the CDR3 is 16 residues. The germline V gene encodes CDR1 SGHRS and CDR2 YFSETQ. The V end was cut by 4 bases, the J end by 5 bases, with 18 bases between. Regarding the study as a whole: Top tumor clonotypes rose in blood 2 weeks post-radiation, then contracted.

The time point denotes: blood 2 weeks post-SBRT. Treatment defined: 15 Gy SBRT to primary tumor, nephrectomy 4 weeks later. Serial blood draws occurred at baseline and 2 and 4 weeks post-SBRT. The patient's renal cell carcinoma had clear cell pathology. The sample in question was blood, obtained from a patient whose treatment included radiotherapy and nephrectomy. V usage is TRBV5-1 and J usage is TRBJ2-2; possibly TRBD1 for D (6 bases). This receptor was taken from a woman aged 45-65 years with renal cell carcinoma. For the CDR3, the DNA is TGCGCCAGCAGCCTGAGGCAGGGGATCGATACCGGGGAGCTGTTTTTT. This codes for CASSLRQGIDTGELFF.